The rows below give T cell receptor beta chains drawn from one sample of a study of CD8+ T cells in alopecia areata. TCRdb's table, derived via immunoSEQ multiplex PCR, lists solely in-frame clones and lacks some. The table records 120,000 to 150,000 clones, roughly 82% of them present only once. The sample consisted of CD8+ T cells sorted from blood, taken at week 4, from a patient treated with tofacitinib. The receptors derive from a human donor with alopecia areata. Both conserved end residues are part of each CDR3. D genes are given only for firm matches. Not every row has a clone size; where given, it reads once, few, many or a size class.

J: TRBJ1-1; size: once; V: TRBV10-3; D: TRBD1; CDR3: CAITRTGGAPLTEAFF; DNA: TGTGCCATCACTCGGACAGGGGGCGCCCCCCTCACTGAAGCTTTCTTT
J: TRBJ2-5; size: -; V: TRBV7-8; D: -; CDR3: CASSFVDRDEERETQYF; DNA: TGTGCCAGCAGCTTCGTCGACCGGGACGAAGAAAGGGAGACCCAGTACTTC
J: TRBJ1-6; size: -; V: TRBV9; D: -; CDR3: CASSQTPDSNSPLHF; DNA: TGTGCCAGCAGCCAAACCCCGGACAGTAATTCACCCCTCCACTTT
J: TRBJ2-7; size: -; V: TRBV6-6; D: -; CDR3: CASSYTREAYEQYF; DNA: TGTGCCAGCAGTTACACCAGGGAAGCCTACGAGCAGTACTTC
J: TRBJ2-3; size: -; V: TRBV7-9; D: -; CDR3: CASSLALTADTQYF; DNA: TGTGCCAGCAGCTTAGCGCTGACAGCAGATACGCAGTATTTT
J: TRBJ2-2; size: -; V: TRBV27; D: TRBD2; CDR3: CASSPGGRPGELFF; DNA: TGTGCCAGCAGCCCGGGAGGGCGCCCCGGGGAGCTGTTTTTT
J: TRBJ1-2; size: -; V: TRBV7-2; D: -; CDR3: CASSPSREPLSGYTF; DNA: TGTGCCAGCAGTCCTTCCCGGGAACCCCTTAGCGGCTACACCTTC
J: TRBJ2-7; size: -; V: TRBV6-5; D: TRBD1; CDR3: CASSTGTGAYEQYF; DNA: TGTGCCAGCAGTACTGGGACAGGGGCCTACGAGCAGTACTTC
J: TRBJ2-2; size: -; V: TRBV7-6; D: -; CDR3: CASSLLRLGGGELFF; DNA: TGTGCCAGCAGCTTACTGCGGCTGGGTGGCGGGGAGCTGTTTTTT
J: TRBJ2-7; size: -; V: TRBV11-1; D: TRBD1; CDR3: CASSTDRGEQYF; DNA: TGTGCCAGCAGCACCGACAGGGGCGAGCAGTACTTC
J: TRBJ2-6; size: -; V: TRBV11-2; D: -; CDR3: CASSHGQTGANVLTF; DNA: TGTGCCAGCAGCCACGGACAAACTGGGGCCAACGTCCTGACTTTC
J: TRBJ2-3; size: -; V: TRBV5-6; D: -; CDR3: CASSLEAGPDTQYF; DNA: TGTGCCAGCAGCTTGGAGGCAGGCCCAGATACGCAGTATTTT
J: TRBJ2-7; size: few; V: TRBV15; D: -; CDR3: CATSRVNRAYEQYF; DNA: TGTGCCACCAGCAGAGTAAACAGGGCCTACGAGCAGTACTTC
J: TRBJ2-7; size: -; V: TRBV6-6; D: TRBD1; CDR3: CASGTASYEQYF; DNA: TGTGCCAGCGGGACAGCCAGCTACGAGCAGTACTTC
J: TRBJ2-7; size: -; V: TRBV27; D: -; CDR3: CASSLLQGPSYEQYF; DNA: TGTGCCAGCAGTTTATTACAGGGCCCATCCTACGAGCAGTACTTC
J: TRBJ1-1; size: -; V: TRBV4-1; D: -; CDR3: CASSTGNTEAFF; DNA: TGCGCCAGCAGCACAGGGAACACTGAAGCTTTCTTT
J: TRBJ2-7; size: -; V: TRBV12-5; D: TRBD1; CDR3: CASGRDRDRVYEQYF; DNA: TGTGCTAGTGGCCGTGACCGGGACAGGGTCTACGAGCAGTACTTC
J: TRBJ2-7; size: -; V: TRBV2; D: TRBD1; CDR3: CASRGRDSESSYEQYF; DNA: TGTGCCAGCAGGGGTCGGGACAGTGAGAGCTCCTACGAGCAGTACTTC
J: TRBJ1-2; size: -; V: TRBV2; D: -; CDR3: CASMRREGGYTF; DNA: TGTGCCAGCATGAGGAGGGAAGGCGGCTACACCTTC
J: TRBJ2-7; size: -; V: TRBV5-6; D: -; CDR3: CASSLPAGEQYF; DNA: TGTGCCAGCAGCCTCCCCGCGGGCGAGCAGTACTTC
J: TRBJ2-5; size: -; V: TRBV7-9; D: -; CDR3: CASSLDRETQYF; DNA: TGTGCCAGCAGCCTGGACCGGGAGACCCAGTACTTC
J: TRBJ2-1; size: -; V: TRBV15; D: TRBD1; CDR3: CATSRPLTGANNEQFF; DNA: TGTGCCACCAGCAGACCACTGACAGGGGCCAACAATGAGCAGTTCTTC
J: TRBJ2-7; size: -; V: TRBV5-1; D: TRBD2; CDR3: CASRMEGGGASSPYEQYF; DNA: TGCGCCAGCAGGATGGAAGGCGGGGGGGCTTCTTCACCCTACGAGCAGTACTTC
J: TRBJ2-3; size: -; V: TRBV5-1; D: -; CDR3: CASSLEIRTDTQYF; DNA: TGCGCCAGCAGCTTGGAAATAAGGACAGATACGCAGTATTTT
J: TRBJ2-1; size: -; V: TRBV4-1; D: TRBD1; CDR3: CASSPQDRAYNEQFF; DNA: TGCGCCAGCAGCCCCCAGGACAGGGCTTACAATGAGCAGTTCTTC
J: TRBJ1-5; size: -; V: TRBV6-6; D: -; CDR3: CASSYSDKYSNQPQHF; DNA: TGTGCCAGCAGTTACTCAGACAAGTATAGCAATCAGCCCCAGCATTTT
J: TRBJ2-5; size: -; V: TRBV5-6; D: -; CDR3: CASSQRAIGGWETQYF; DNA: TGTGCCAGCAGCCAGAGGGCTATCGGGGGCTGGGAGACCCAGTACTTC
J: TRBJ2-7; size: -; V: TRBV13; D: -; CDR3: CASSPSPGWTVSYEQYF; DNA: TGTGCCAGCAGCCCCAGCCCCGGGTGGACAGTCTCCTACGAGCAGTACTTC
J: TRBJ2-1; size: -; V: TRBV6-5; D: -; CDR3: CASTPGKAARDEQFF; DNA: TGTGCCAGCACCCCTGGGAAGGCAGCCAGAGATGAGCAGTTCTTC
J: TRBJ2-2; size: -; V: TRBV27; D: -; CDR3: CASVSRSPNTGELFF; DNA: TGTGCCAGCGTTAGTCGTTCGCCGAACACCGGGGAGCTGTTTTTT
J: TRBJ2-3; size: few; V: TRBV7-9; D: -; CDR3: CASSLATGATDTQYF; DNA: TGTGCCAGCAGCTTAGCGACCGGGGCCACAGATACGCAGTATTTT
J: TRBJ2-5; size: few; V: TRBV6-6; D: -; CDR3: CASRAREQETQYF; DNA: TGTGCCAGCAGGGCCCGGGAGCAAGAGACCCAGTACTTC
J: TRBJ2-7; size: few; V: TRBV10-3; D: TRBD1; CDR3: CAIRSTGASYEQYF; DNA: TGTGCCATCAGGTCGACAGGGGCTTCCTACGAGCAGTACTTC
J: TRBJ2-1; size: -; V: TRBV19; D: TRBD2; CDR3: CASSIKVGGGNYNEQFF; DNA: TGTGCCAGTAGTATAAAGGTCGGCGGGGGGAACTACAATGAGCAGTTCTTC
J: TRBJ2-1; size: few; V: TRBV7-2; D: -; CDR3: CASSLGEVAYNEQFF; DNA: TGTGCCAGCAGCTTAGGCGAGGTCGCCTACAATGAGCAGTTCTTC
J: TRBJ2-1; size: -; V: TRBV4-1; D: TRBD2; CDR3: CASSPVPSGGAHEQFF; DNA: TGCGCCAGCAGCCCGGTCCCTAGCGGGGGGGCACATGAGCAGTTCTTC
J: TRBJ2-7; size: once; V: TRBV6-5; D: TRBD1; CDR3: CASSYSSGQAAYEQYF; DNA: TGTGCCAGCAGTTACTCGAGTGGACAGGCCGCCTACGAGCAGTACTTC
J: TRBJ2-7; size: few; V: TRBV7-6; D: TRBD2; CDR3: CASSLRSGGSDEQYF; DNA: TGTGCCAGCAGCCTCAGGAGCGGGGGGTCCGACGAGCAGTACTTC
J: TRBJ2-7; size: -; V: TRBV4-3; D: TRBD2; CDR3: CASSQDVAGVYEQYF; DNA: TGCGCCAGCAGCCAAGATGTAGCGGGGGTGTACGAGCAGTACTTC
J: TRBJ1-2; size: -; V: TRBV4-1; D: -; CDR3: CASSGAAGDYGYTF; DNA: TGCGCCAGCAGCGGGGCGGCAGGGGACTATGGCTACACCTTC
J: TRBJ2-1; size: -; V: TRBV30; D: -; CDR3: CAWSYDGANEQFF; DNA: TGTGCCTGGAGCTATGACGGGGCAAATGAGCAGTTCTTC
J: TRBJ2-7; size: -; V: TRBV27; D: -; CDR3: CASSGWGQDEQYF; DNA: TGTGCCAGCTCTGGGTGGGGTCAGGACGAGCAGTACTTC
J: TRBJ2-6; size: -; V: TRBV6-5; D: -; CDR3: CASASGANVLTF; DNA: TGTGCCAGCGCGTCTGGGGCCAACGTCCTGACTTTC
J: TRBJ1-1; size: few; V: TRBV6-6; D: -; CDR3: CASRAGAGGAFF; DNA: TGTGCCAGCAGGGCAGGCGCCGGAGGAGCTTTCTTT
J: TRBJ2-1; size: -; V: TRBV18; D: -; CDR3: CASSLEGGPPYNEQFF; DNA: TGTGCCAGCTCACTCGAGGGGGGTCCCCCCTACAATGAGCAGTTCTTC
J: TRBJ1-1; size: -; V: TRBV30; D: TRBD1; CDR3: CAWNSGGRTEAFF; DNA: TGTGCCTGGAATTCAGGGGGCAGGACTGAAGCTTTCTTT
J: TRBJ2-2; size: -; V: TRBV9; D: -; CDR3: CASSVSTGELFF; DNA: TGTGCCAGCAGCGTTAGCACCGGGGAGCTGTTTTTT
J: TRBJ2-1; size: -; V: TRBV4-2; D: -; CDR3: CASSPGSFNEQFF; DNA: TGTGCCAGCAGCCCTGGGAGTTTCAATGAGCAGTTCTTC
J: TRBJ2-2; size: -; V: TRBV7-2; D: -; CDR3: CASSFGTPGELFF; DNA: TGTGCCAGCAGCTTTGGTACTCCCGGGGAGCTGTTTTTT
J: TRBJ1-2; size: -; V: TRBV6-6; D: -; CDR3: CAVSADYGYTF; DNA: TGTGCCGTTTCGGCGGACTATGGCTACACCTTC
J: TRBJ2-1; size: -; V: TRBV19; D: -; CDR3: CATSRDTRYNEQFF; DNA: TGTGCCACCTCTCGGGACACCCGTTACAATGAGCAGTTCTTC
J: TRBJ1-1; size: -; V: TRBV18; D: TRBD1; CDR3: CASSPRDRGRNTEAFF; DNA: TGTGCCAGCTCACCACGGGACAGGGGACGGAACACTGAAGCTTTCTTT
J: TRBJ2-7; size: -; V: TRBV29-1; D: TRBD2; CDR3: CSVELAGGSYEQYF; DNA: TGCAGCGTTGAACTAGCGGGGGGCTCCTACGAGCAGTACTTC